The present T cell receptor beta chain was sequenced within a study of cytomegalovirus exposure and HLA in healthy donors. Both 60 Vbeta primers and 13 Jbeta primers went into the PCR. Assay used: immunoSEQ multiplex PCR; TCRdb lists only in-frame clones, some missing. The data contain more than 55,000 clones, roughly 80% of them singletons. This clone appeared a single time. Its antigen remains unknown. General study results and limits: Upon later analysis, HLA-associated TCR beta chains proved more clonally expanded than other, equally common chains.

Trimming removed 7 bases from V and 1 base from J; junction bases left unmatched: 9. Per germline, CDR1 SGHNT and CDR2 YYREEE (reference sequence). The CDR3 length is 15 residues. What was sequenced was PBMCs. The rearrangement links TRBV5-4 to TRBJ2-7, with 9 bases lining up with TRBD2. This TCR came from a woman aged 40 to 50 in good health and CMV-seronegative. CDR3 protein: CASLAAGGESYEQYF. The CDR3 DNA follows: TGTGCCAGCTTAGCAGCGGGAGGTGAGTCCTACGAGCAGTACTTC.